Below are 11 T cell receptor beta chains sequenced from a single sample in a study of cytomegalovirus exposure and HLA in healthy donors. The PCR contained 60 Vbeta and 13 Jbeta primers. The data were produced by immunoSEQ multiplex PCR, yet TCRdb's version contains in-frame clones alone and is incomplete. Among around 90,000 clones listed, around 78% were seen once. Input material: PBMCs. Receptor source: a man between 25 and 39 years old in good health and CMV-seronegative.

The V and J genes are TRBV9 and TRBJ1-1; no firm D call. V was pared by 5 bases and J by 6 bases, with 8 bases between. This CDR3 comprises 11 residues. Germline CDR1 SGDLS, CDR2 YYNGEE. The CDR3 DNA reads TGTGCCAGCAGTGGAGGACCTGAAGCTTTCTTT. Residues: CASSGGPEAFF.

In nucleotides, the CDR3 is TGCGCCAGCAGTGAATCGGCGGGAGAGCAGTTCTTC. It specifies CASSESAGEQFF. The rearrangement links TRBV10-2 to TRBJ2-1, with D perhaps TRBD2 (6 bases). V was trimmed by 3 bases and J by 10 bases, leaving 10 bases between them. The CDR3 runs 12 residues. CDR1 and CDR2 (germline): WSHSY, SAAADI.

The J gene is TRBJ2-1, the V gene TRBV7-3, with a weak D call TRBD2 (6 bases). The CDR3 consists of 12 residues. Germline V gives CDR1 SGHTA, CDR2 FQGTGA. Trimming took off 4 bases at V and 7 bases at J, with 8 bases between the two ends. The chain's CDR3 is CASSSSGNEQFF. CDR3 DNA sequence: TGTGCCAGCAGCTCCAGCGGGAATGAGCAGTTCTTC.

The genes are TRBV5-4 and TRBJ2-5; TRBD2 might be the D (7 bases). The V gene's germline CDR1 is SGHNT and CDR2 YYREEE (reference sequence). Between the trimmed V and J ends, which lost 4 bases and 5 bases, there was a span of 15 bases. The CDR3 has 14 residues. The CDR3 here is CASSLGGAVETQYF. DNA of the CDR3: TGTGCCAGCAGCCTTGGGGGGGCAGTCGAGACCCAGTACTTC.

The chain couples TRBV25-1 to TRBJ2-1; 8 positions agree with TRBD2. Germline V gene lookup returns CDR1 MGHDK and CDR2 SYGVNS. V shed 4 bases, J shed 10 bases, and the junction held 9 bases outside the gene matches. The CDR3 runs 14 residues. As DNA, the CDR3 is TGTGCCAGCAGTGTCTTTTCGGGAGGGTCGGAGCAGTTCTTC. Translating it yields CASSVFSGGSEQFF.

This clone was seen a handful of times. The gene calls are TRBV5-1 and TRBJ2-5; tentative D call: TRBD1 (6 bases). Germline V gene lookup returns CDR1 SGHRS and CDR2 YFSETQ. This CDR3 is 14 amino acids long. V shed 0 bases and J shed 5 bases, with 11 bases lying between them. In DNA form, the CDR3 reads TGCGCCAGCAGCTTGGCCAGGGGCAGGGAGACCCAGTACTTC. Its protein product is CASSLARGRETQYF.

The genes are TRBV5-4 and TRBJ2-1; D call uncertain. Germline loops: CDR1 SGHNT, CDR2 YYREEE (reference sequence). There are 13 residues in the CDR3. V lost 0 bases, J lost 10 bases, and 11 bases lay in between. Here the CDR3 DNA reads TGTGCCAGCAGCTTGGGGGCCCCACCGGAGCAGTTCTTC. It codes for CASSLGAPPEQFF.

V is TRBV7-2 and J is TRBJ2-7; 11 bases agree with TRBD1. Germline lookup yields CDR1 SGHTA and CDR2 FQGNSA. J gave up 7 bases and V 0 bases, and 5 bases lay outside the gene matches. This CDR3 spans 15 amino acids. CDR3 DNA sequence: TGTGCCAGCAGCTTAGCAGGACAGGGGGCCAGGGAGCAGTACTTC. Amino acid sequence: CASSLAGQGAREQYF.

The chain combines TRBV6-1 with TRBJ2-2, with 8 positions matching TRBD2. Germline loops: CDR1 MNHNS, CDR2 SASEGT. CDR3 length equals 15 residues. V shed 5 bases and J 0 bases; nucleotides not matched to a gene: 2. In nucleotides, the CDR3 is TGTGCCAGCAGTTTTAGCGGGACGAACACCGGGGAGCTGTTTTTT. Its translation is CASSFSGTNTGELFF.

The V and J genes are TRBV7-9 and TRBJ2-5; D perhaps matches TRBD2 (5 bases). Germline V CDR1 and CDR2: SEHNR, FQNEAQ (reference sequence). Trimming took 0 bases from V and 5 from J, leaving 7 bases between them. The CDR3 contains 13 residues. CDR3 in amino acids: CASSLAPGETQYF. The DNA for the CDR3 is TGTGCCAGCAGCTTAGCGCCGGGGGAGACCCAGTACTTC.

This clone was observed a few times. The rearrangement joins TRBV4-1 to TRBJ1-2; 8 nucleotides agree with TRBD1. The germline V gene encodes CDR1 MGHRA and CDR2 YSYEKL. Trimming removed 4 bases from V and 4 bases from J; junction bases left unmatched: 8. The CDR3 has 15 amino acids. The CDR3 nucleotides are TGCGCCAGCAGCCGCACAGGACAGGGCGGCTATGGCTACACCTTC. Its translation is CASSRTGQGGYGYTF.